This T cell receptor beta chain was recovered during a study of blood T cells in healthy people across ages. Together with a sample-barcoded 5' primer, a J-beta primer mix was included in a second PCR lasting roughly 6 to 12 cycles. Using its own MiXCR run on the 5' RACE reads, TCRdb lists one record per CDR3 protein. This sample has over 700,000 distinct CDR3 sequences; around a quarter occur once, and the top ten carry around 9.2%. V dropped 3 bases and J dropped 0 bases, with 12 bases sitting between them. The CDR3 consists of 15 residues. Germline lookup yields CDR1 SGHDN and CDR2 FVKESK. These data were also filed under a second study, of T cells of mothers and their children.

The source is a boy aged 5-17 years in good health. The sample comprised blood. The V call is TRBV14, the J call TRBJ2-7; D may correspond to TRBD1 or TRBD2 (5 bases each). In DNA, the CDR3 is TGTGCCAGCAGCCAGAGGGACGGTTCCTCCTACGAGCAGTACTTC. Amino acids: CASSQRDGSSYEQYF.